This TCR beta chain was recorded in a study of blood T cell repertoires in COVID-19. Study-level background: The study drew acute and convalescent COVID-19 samples from the United States, Italy and Spain. Sample material is recorded as cDNA or gDNA derived from T cells, B-cell-depleted T cells, or PBMCs.

Libraries were prepared by immunoSEQ multiplex PCR; TCRdb keeps only in-frame clonotypes and omits some of them. Among under 200,000 clones listed, about 89% were seen once. In germline, CDR1 is SEHNR, CDR2 FQNEAQ (reference sequence). Trimming stripped 2 bases from V and 6 bases from J, with 23 bases between. CDR3 size: 17 residues. The TCR comes from a man between 65 and 80 years old with acute or convalescent COVID-19. The chain joins TRBV7-9 to TRBJ2-7, with D perhaps matching TRBD1 (5 bases). Sample: peripheral blood. The CDR3 DNA is TGTGCCAGCAGCTTAAGCAGGGTTGGTATAGACATCCGCGAGCAGTACTTC. Translating it yields CASSLSRVGIDIREQYF.